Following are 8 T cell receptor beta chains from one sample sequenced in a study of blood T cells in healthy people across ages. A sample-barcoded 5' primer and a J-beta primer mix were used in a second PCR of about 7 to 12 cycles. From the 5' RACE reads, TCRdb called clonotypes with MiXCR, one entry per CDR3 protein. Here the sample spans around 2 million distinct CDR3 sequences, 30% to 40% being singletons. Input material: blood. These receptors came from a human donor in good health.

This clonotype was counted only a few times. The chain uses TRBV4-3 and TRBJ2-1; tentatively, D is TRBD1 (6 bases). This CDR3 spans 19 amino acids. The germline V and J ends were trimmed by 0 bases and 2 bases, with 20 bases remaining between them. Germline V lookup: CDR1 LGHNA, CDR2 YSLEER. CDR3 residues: CASSQDVPNTGQAYNEQFF. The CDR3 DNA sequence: TGCGCCAGCAGCCAAGATGTTCCCAATACAGGGCAGGCCTACAATGAGCAGTTCTTC.

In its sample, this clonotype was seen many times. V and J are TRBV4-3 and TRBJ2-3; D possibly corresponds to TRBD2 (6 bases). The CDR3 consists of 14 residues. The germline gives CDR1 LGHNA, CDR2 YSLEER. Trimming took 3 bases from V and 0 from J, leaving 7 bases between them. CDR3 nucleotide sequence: TGCGCCAGCAGCCAGCGGGACAGCACAGATACGCAGTATTTT. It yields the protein CASSQRDSTDTQYF.

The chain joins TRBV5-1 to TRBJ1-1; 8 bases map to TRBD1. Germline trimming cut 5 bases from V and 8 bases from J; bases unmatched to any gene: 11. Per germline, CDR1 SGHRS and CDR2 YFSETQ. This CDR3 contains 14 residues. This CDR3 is CASRLGQEAFEAFF. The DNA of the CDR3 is TGCGCCAGCAGACTGGGACAGGAGGCCTTCGAAGCTTTCTTT.

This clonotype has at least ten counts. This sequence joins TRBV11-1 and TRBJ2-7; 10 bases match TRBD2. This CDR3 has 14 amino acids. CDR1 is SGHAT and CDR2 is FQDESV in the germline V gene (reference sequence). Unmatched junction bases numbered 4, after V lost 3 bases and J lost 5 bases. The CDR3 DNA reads TGTGCCAGCAGCTTCGGGCTAGCGGGAGACGAGCAGTACTTC. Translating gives CASSFGLAGDEQYF.

The DNA of the CDR3 is TGCAGCGTTGAAGCGGGGGCAGGGAACGAGCAGTACTTC. Protein sequence: CSVEAGAGNEQYF. This rearrangement joins TRBV29-1 to TRBJ2-7, with D possibly being TRBD1 or TRBD2 (6 bases each). Trimming cost V 1 base and J 5 bases, with 12 bases left between them. The length of the CDR3 is 13 residues. CDR1 is SQVTM and CDR2 is ANQGSEA in the germline V gene.

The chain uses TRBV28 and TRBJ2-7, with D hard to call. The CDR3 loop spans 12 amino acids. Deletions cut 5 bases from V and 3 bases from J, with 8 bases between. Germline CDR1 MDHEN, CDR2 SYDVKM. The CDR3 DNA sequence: TGTGCCAGCAGTAAATTTCTCTACGAGCAGTACTTC. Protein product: CASSKFLYEQYF.

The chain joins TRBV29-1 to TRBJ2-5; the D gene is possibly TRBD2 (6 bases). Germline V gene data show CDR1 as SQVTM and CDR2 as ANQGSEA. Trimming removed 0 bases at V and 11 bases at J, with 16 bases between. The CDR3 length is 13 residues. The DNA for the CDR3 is TGCAGCGTTGAAGAGGGGGAGGCGAGAGAGCAGTACTTC. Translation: CSVEEGEAREQYF.

Here the CDR3 DNA reads TGTGCCAGCAGTTTAACTAGCGGGGGTTCCAAGACCCAGTACTTC. Its protein is CASSLTSGGSKTQYF. The rearrangement links TRBV28 to TRBJ2-5; TRBD2 matches at 11 bases. Germline lookup yields CDR1 MDHEN and CDR2 SYDVKM. After removal of 2 bases from V and 6 bases from J, the junction contained 5 bases not matched to a gene. The CDR3 runs 15 residues.